A single sample gave rise to the 27 T cell receptor beta chains below, sequenced in a study of molecular identifiers for immune sequencing clone quantification. MiXCR, applied by TCRdb to the PCR reads, yields one record per CDR3 protein. The sample has approximately 590,000 distinct CDR3 sequences, approximately 24% seen once; the top ten hold 0.7% to 0.95%. The sample comprised naive CD8+ T cells from blood, with Jurkat cell RNA spiked in. Subset denoted: FACS-sorted CD8+CD4-CCR7+CD45RA+ naive T cells. The receptors were sampled from a human donor in good health. Some libraries in this study had Jurkat cell RNA spiked in.

Remarks on this clonotype: A read error may account for a junction end that differs from germline. This chain links TRBV6-5 with TRBJ2-2; D unclear. This CDR3 has 14 amino acids. Germline-derived CDR1 and CDR2 are MNHEY and SVGAGI. The CDR3 region is CANSWTVGTGELFF. Here the CDR3 DNA reads TGTGCCAACAGTTGGACGGTGGGCACCGGGGAGCTGTTTTTT.

This clonotype was recorded a few times. This rearrangement joins TRBV7-8 to TRBJ2-2, with 8 bases lining up with TRBD2. The ends lost 3 bases at V and 0 bases at J; junction bases unmatched: 3. Germline assignment: CDR1 SGHVS and CDR2 FQNEAQ. The CDR3 loop spans 16 amino acids. In nucleotides, the CDR3 is TGTGCCAGCAGCTTCTCGGGACTAGCGAACACCGGGGAGCTGTTTTTT. Translated: CASSFSGLANTGELFF.

The V call is TRBV6-2 or TRBV6-3, the J call TRBJ2-7, with 7 bases matching TRBD2. The CDR3 is 13 amino acids. In germline, CDR1 is MNHEY, CDR2 SVGEGT. V trimming: 8 bases; J trimming: 2 bases; junction bases outside the gene matches: 6. CDR3 nucleotides: TGTGCCAGCCAGATCGGACTAGCCTACGAGCAGTACTTC. Protein sequence: CASQIGLAYEQYF.

This clonotype was observed many times. This chain links TRBV7-9 with TRBJ2-1; the D is unclear. The CDR3 has 13 amino acids. Trimming removed 3 bases at V and 5 bases at J, with 8 bases between. CDR1 SEHNR and CDR2 FQNEAQ come from the germline V gene (reference sequence). CDR3 sequence (DNA): TGTGCCAGCAGCTTCCCGTCCCACAATGAGCAGTTCTTC. Translation: CASSFPSHNEQFF.

In its sample, this clonotype was seen a few times. V and J are TRBV19 and TRBJ1-1; unclear D gene. The V end was cut by 5 bases, the J end by 4 bases, with 17 bases between. Germline CDR1 reads LNHDA; CDR2 reads SQIVND (reference sequence). The CDR3 has 15 residues. The CDR3 DNA reads as TGTGCCAGTAGTTCTGGGTCTCCTTCGCCCACTGAAGCTTTCTTT. Amino acid sequence: CASSSGSPSPTEAFF. Full variable domain (remainder filled in from reference TRBV19 and TRBJ1-1): DGGITQSPKYLFRKEGQNVTLSCEQNLNHDAMYWYRQDPGQGLRLIYYSQIVNDFQKGDIAEGYSVSREKKESFPLTVTSAQKNPTAFYLCASSSGSPSPTEAFFGQGTRLTVV.

This clonotype turned up a few times. One end of the junction does not line up with germline, which may come from a read error. This chain connects TRBV7-2 to TRBJ1-6; 7 nucleotides align to TRBD1. The CDR3 runs 14 residues. Germline CDR1 and CDR2: SGHTA and FQGNSA. In nucleotides, the CDR3 is TGTGCCAGCAGCCCCCAGGGGGATAATTCACCCCTCCGCTTT. Protein product: CASSPQGDNSPLRF.

This clonotype was counted many times. CDR3: CSVDREDPNTEAFF. Here the CDR3 DNA reads TGCAGCGTTGACAGGGAAGACCCGAACACTGAAGCTTTCTTT. The V gene is TRBV29-1, the J gene TRBJ1-1, with a weak D call TRBD1 (5 bases). Germline CDR1 and CDR2: SQVTM and ANQGSEA. V was clipped by 3 bases and J by 1 base, with 12 bases between them. CDR3 size: 14 residues.

This rearrangement joins TRBV4-3 to TRBJ2-7, with TRBD1 matching over 9 bases. Trimming cost V 1 base and J 5 bases; bases outside gene matches: 0. Germline V gene data show CDR1 as LGHNA and CDR2 as YSLEER. The CDR3 is made up of 13 amino acids. CDR3 coding DNA: TGCGCCAGCAGCCAAGGACAGGGGGACGAGCAGTACTTC. This sequence encodes CASSQGQGDEQYF.

This clonotype was counted at least ten times. V and J are TRBV2 and TRBJ1-5; TRBD1 matches 7 bases. CDR3 length: 15 residues. Germline V gene lookup returns CDR1 SNHLY and CDR2 FYNNEI. V lost 7 bases and J lost 7; bases outside the gene matches: 13. The CDR3 nucleotides read TGTGCCAGCACCAAGGGGGACAGCCTGTGGCAGCCCCAGCATTTT. It specifies CASTKGDSLWQPQHF.

This clonotype was seen at least ten times. The V gene is TRBV4-3, the J gene TRBJ1-5; D is unclear. This CDR3 spans 19 amino acids. Per the germline V gene, CDR1 is LGHNA and CDR2 is YSLEER. Trimming shortened V by 0 bases and J by 4 bases, and 22 bases separated the two germline ends. The CDR3 nucleotides are TGCGCCAGCAGCCAAGAGTCTGGGCGTGGGGTTATGGGAAATCAGCCCCAGCATTTT. Protein product: CASSQESGRGVMGNQPQHF.

This clonotype was observed a few times. The chain links TRBV19 to TRBJ1-2; D gene uncertain. Germline CDR1 LNHDA, CDR2 SQIVND (reference sequence). The CDR3 consists of 13 residues. V was cut by 3 bases and J by 4 bases, with 9 bases left in between. The CDR3 DNA sequence: TGTGCCAGTAGTATGGAAGGAAGCTATGGCTACACCTTC. Protein: CASSMEGSYGYTF.

This clonotype was observed at least ten times. The chain has TRBV20-1 and TRBJ1-1, with TRBD1 matching 7 bases. The ends lost 5 bases at V and 8 bases at J; junction bases unmatched: 2. The CDR3 is 10 residues long. Germline loops: CDR1 DFQATT, CDR2 SNEGSKA (reference sequence). The CDR3 DNA reads TGCAGTGCTCTACAGGGGGAAGCTTTCTTT. Residues: CSALQGEAFF.

CDR3 amino acids: CASSPHPSGGQFF. In DNA, the CDR3 is TGTGCCAGTAGTCCACACCCGTCCGGAGGGCAGTTCTTC. This chain joins TRBV19 and TRBJ2-1, with TRBD2 as a possible D gene (5 bases). V was shortened by 5 bases and J by 12 bases, with 17 bases between the two germline ends. Germline V gene data show CDR1 as LNHDA and CDR2 as SQIVND (reference sequence). CDR3 length: 13 amino acids.

The V gene is TRBV25-1, the J gene TRBJ2-3, with 7 bases fitting TRBD2. Germline CDR1 reads MGHDK; CDR2 reads SYGVNS. The V gene end was trimmed by 4 bases and the J gene end by 6 bases; junction bases not matched to a gene: 7. The CDR3 totals 14 residues. The CDR3 loop reads CASSGGLLPDTQYF. The DNA for the CDR3 is TGTGCCAGCAGTGGGGGACTACTGCCGGATACGCAGTATTTT.

The V gene is TRBV6-2 or TRBV6-3, the J gene TRBJ1-5; TRBD1 agrees at 9 bases. Germline lookup yields CDR1 MNHEY and CDR2 SVGEGT. This CDR3 has 19 residues. J gave up 3 bases and V 8 bases, and 20 bases lay outside the gene matches. The CDR3 spells CASSNGGAVGTGFNQPQHF. As DNA, the CDR3 is TGTGCCAGCTCGAACGGCGGCGCTGTGGGGACAGGGTTCAATCAGCCCCAGCATTTT.

The sample holds one count of this clonotype. A much larger clone lies one base from this, so it may be a read error. The chain has TRBV7-2 and TRBJ2-1; a weak D match, TRBD2 (5 bases). CDR3 size: 16 residues. The germline V gene has CDR1 SGHTA and CDR2 FQGNSA. Between the trimmed V and J ends, which lost 6 bases and 2 bases, there was a span of 17 bases. This CDR3 is CASRLWPLDAYNEQFF. Written as DNA, the CDR3 is TGTGCCAGCAGATTATGGCCACTAGACGCCTACAATGAGCAGTTCTTC.

In regard to this clonotype: Possible read error: a much larger clone is one base away. V is TRBV7-6 and J is TRBJ2-5; a possible D gene is TRBD1 (5 bases). Germline V gene sequence: CDR1 SGHVS, CDR2 FNYEAQ. The length of the CDR3 is 14 residues. DNA of the CDR3: TGTGCCAGCAGCTTAGGGGCAGGGCCAGAGACCCAGTCCTTC. Translating gives CASSLGAGPETQSF.

The V and J genes are TRBV4-1 and TRBJ2-7; D ambiguous. This CDR3 contains 13 residues. Looked up from germline, CDR1 is MGHRA and CDR2 is YSYEKL. Trimming cost V 11 bases and J 9 bases, with 23 bases left between them. DNA for the CDR3: TGCGCCCGCCGCCACGGCCTTGCCGGCGCGCAGTACTTC. It specifies CARRHGLAGAQYF.

There are a few counts of this clonotype. The rearrangement joins TRBV27 to TRBJ1-1, with a tentative D call TRBD1 (6 bases). The V end lost 5 bases, the J end lost 5 bases, and 15 bases lay between the germline ends. Germline V gives CDR1 MNHEY, CDR2 SMNVEV (reference sequence). The CDR3 runs to 14 residues. DNA for the CDR3: TGTGCCAGCAGTCCCCGGGGGGCCGGGACTGAAGCTTTCTTT. This codes for CASSPRGAGTEAFF.

About this clonotype itself: A read error may be the cause here, since a much bigger clone is one base away. CDR3 in DNA: TGCGCCAGCGCCCCGGAAGATAGCTGGACTGAAGCTTTCTTT. This codes for CASAPEDSWTEAFF. The chain joins TRBV5-1 to TRBJ1-1; D remains ambiguous. Trimming stripped 7 bases from V and 5 bases from J, with 18 bases between. The CDR3 totals 14 residues. Germline CDR1 is SGHRS and CDR2 is YFSETQ.

The chain couples TRBV14 to TRBJ2-7, with 7 nucleotides matching TRBD2. This CDR3 spans 22 amino acids. Trimming removed 0 bases from V and 3 bases from J; junction bases left unmatched: 26. CDR1 is SGHDN, CDR2 FVKESK, per germline. The CDR3 DNA reads as TGTGCCAGCAGCCAAGATGGTTACGCTAGCGGAGGCTTTCAGAGGATGTTCTACGAGCAGTACTTC. The encoded protein is CASSQDGYASGGFQRMFYEQYF.

This clonotype occurred many times. The chain combines TRBV9 with TRBJ2-3; D is ambiguous. Per germline, CDR1 SGDLS and CDR2 YYNGEE. V lost 4 bases, J lost 4 bases, and 13 bases lay in between. The CDR3 contains 14 residues. Here the CDR3 reads CASSLRLDPDTQYF. CDR3 DNA: TGTGCCAGCAGCCTTCGACTGGACCCAGATACGCAGTATTTT.

This clonotype was detected a few times. The chain has TRBV6-5 and TRBJ1-3, with D perhaps matching TRBD1 (5 bases). The CDR3 runs to 15 residues. Germline V gene sequence: CDR1 MNHEY, CDR2 SVGAGI. Deletions cut 7 bases from V and 4 bases from J, with 17 bases between. In nucleotides, the CDR3 is TGTGCCAGCACCCAGGGCCGTCCGGGGGGAAACACCATATATTTT. Its protein product is CASTQGRPGGNTIYF.

At least ten counts were recorded for this clonotype. The chain has TRBV5-1 and TRBJ2-1; 7 nucleotides agree with TRBD1. Germline CDR1 and CDR2: SGHRS and YFSETQ. The CDR3 length is 13 residues. Trimming removed 3 bases from V and 4 bases from J; junction bases left unmatched: 1. CDR3 amino acids: CASSSTGYNEQFF. The CDR3 region has the DNA TGCGCCAGCAGCTCGACAGGGTACAATGAGCAGTTCTTC.

Turning to this clonotype: A much larger clonotype is one base distant, so this may be a read error. The gene calls are TRBV9 and TRBJ1-1, with unresolved D. Looked up from germline, CDR1 is SGDLS and CDR2 is YYNGEE. The V and J ends lost 7 bases and 4 bases respectively, with 17 bases between them. CDR3 size: 14 residues. The CDR3 coding sequence is TGTGCCAGCGGAGGGAGGACCAAAGGCACTGAAGCTTTCTTT. Its protein is CASGGRTKGTEAFF. Together with reference TRBV9 and TRBJ1-1, the CDR3 gives the full variable domain: DSGVTQTPKHLITATGQRVTLRCSPRSGDLSVYWYQQSLDQGLQFLIQYYNGEERAKGNILERFSAQQFPDLHSELNLSSLELGDSALYFCASGGRTKGTEAFFGQGTRLTVV.

A few counts support this clonotype. One junction end does not reproduce the germline sequence, and a read error may be involved. The V gene is TRBV7-2, the J gene TRBJ2-1; D is perhaps TRBD1 (6 bases). Germline values: CDR1 SGHTA, CDR2 FQGNSA. The CDR3 is 15 residues long. In DNA, the CDR3 is TGTGCCTGCAGCTTAGGTGGGGGCAATTACAATGAGCAGTTCTTC. The encoded protein is CACSLGGGNYNEQFF.

On this clonotype itself: Germline is not matched at one junction end, which may reflect a read error. This rearrangement joins TRBV28 to TRBJ1-6; D call uncertain. CDR3 length: 17 amino acids. Germline CDR1 is MDHEN and CDR2 is SYDVKM. The CDR3 region is CASSFPTRGSCNSPLHF. CDR3 DNA: TGTGCCAGCAGTTTCCCGACTCGAGGATCCTGTAATTCACCCCTCCACTTT.